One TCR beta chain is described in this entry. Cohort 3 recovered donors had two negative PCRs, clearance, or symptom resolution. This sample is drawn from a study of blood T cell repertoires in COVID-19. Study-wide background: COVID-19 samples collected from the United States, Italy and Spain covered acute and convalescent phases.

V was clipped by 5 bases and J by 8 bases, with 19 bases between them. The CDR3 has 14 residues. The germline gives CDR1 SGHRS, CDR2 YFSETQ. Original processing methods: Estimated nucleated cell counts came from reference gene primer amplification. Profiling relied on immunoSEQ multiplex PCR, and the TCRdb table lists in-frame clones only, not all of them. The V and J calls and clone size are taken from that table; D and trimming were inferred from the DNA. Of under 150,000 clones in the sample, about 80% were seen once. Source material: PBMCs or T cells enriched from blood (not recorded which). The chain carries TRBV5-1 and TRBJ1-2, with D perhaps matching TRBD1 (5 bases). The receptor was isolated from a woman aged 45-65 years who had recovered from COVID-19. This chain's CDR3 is CASSLFTDKGGYTF. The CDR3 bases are TGCGCCAGCAGTCTATTCACGGACAAAGGAGGCTACACCTTC. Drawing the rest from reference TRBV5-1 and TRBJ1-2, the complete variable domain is KAGVTQTPRYLIKTRGQQVTLSCSPISGHRSVSWYQQTPGQGLQFLFEYFSETQRNKGNFPGRFSGRQFSNSRSEMNVSTLELGDSALYLCASSLFTDKGGYTFGSGTRLTVV.